One and the same sample provided the 26 T cell receptor beta chains below, sequenced in a study of T cell repertoires in cytomegalovirus infection. One entry per CDR3 protein results from TCRdb running MiXCR on the reads. The sample includes some 400,000 distinct CDR3 sequences, 25% to 40% of them seen just once. What was sequenced was PBMCs. These TCRs come from a human donor in good health (CMV status not recorded). Some clones in this sample may be carry-over from other donors' samples.

This clonotype came up many times. This chain uses TRBV7-3 with TRBJ2-1, with TRBD1 identical over 7 bases. The CDR3 is made up of 15 amino acids. The J segment lost 0 bases and the V segment lost 4 bases, leaving 3 bases of the junction unmatched. Germline CDR1 is SGHTA and CDR2 is FQGTGA. This chain's CDR3 is CASSSRGSSYNEQFF. In DNA, the CDR3 is TGTGCCAGCAGCTCCAGGGGGAGCTCCTACAATGAGCAGTTCTTC. Full variable domain (outside the CDR3, taken from reference TRBV7-3 and TRBJ2-1): GAGVSQTPSNKVTEKGKYVELRCDPISGHTALYWYRQSLGQGPEFLIYFQGTGAADDSGLPNDRFFAVRPEGSVSTLKIQRTERGDSAVYLCASSSRGSSYNEQFFGPGTRLTVL.

This rearrangement joins TRBV20-1 to TRBJ1-5; a possible D gene is TRBD1 (5 bases). V dropped 0 bases and J dropped 1 base, with 13 bases sitting between them. Germline CDR1 reads DFQATT; CDR2 reads SNEGSKA (reference sequence). This CDR3 region has 16 residues. In nucleotides, the CDR3 is TGCAGTGCTAGAGATCCGGAGGGGCAAAGCAATCAGCCCCAGCATTTT. Translated: CSARDPEGQSNQPQHF.

This clonotype turned up a few times. The J gene is TRBJ2-3, the V gene TRBV20-1, with D perhaps being TRBD1 or TRBD2 (5 bases each). This CDR3 comprises 15 residues. CDR1 DFQATT and CDR2 SNEGSKA come from the germline V gene (reference sequence). The V and J ends lost 4 bases and 1 base respectively, with 15 bases between them. Here the CDR3 DNA reads TGCAGTGCTAACAACGAGGGGATCCGCACAGATACGCAGTATTTT. Protein: CSANNEGIRTDTQYF.

This clonotype was observed a few times. The V call is TRBV6-6, the J call TRBJ2-3, with D unresolved. This CDR3 is 17 amino acids long. Between the trimmed V and J ends, which lost 2 bases and 2 bases, there was a span of 17 bases. Germline V gives CDR1 MNHNY, CDR2 SVGAGI (reference sequence). This chain's CDR3 is CASSYTSPPATTDTQYF. Written as DNA, the CDR3 is TGTGCCAGCAGTTACACATCACCCCCCGCAACCACAGATACGCAGTATTTT.

V and J are TRBV20-1 and TRBJ2-3, with D tentatively TRBD2 (6 bases). Germline V gene sequence: CDR1 DFQATT, CDR2 SNEGSKA (reference sequence). The CDR3 consists of 16 residues. The V and J ends lost 7 bases and 0 bases respectively, with 20 bases between them. The CDR3: CSVQRQLASSTDTQYF. The CDR3 DNA reads TGCAGTGTTCAAAGGCAGCTAGCGTCTAGCACAGATACGCAGTATTTT.

This sequence joins TRBV10-2 and TRBJ2-7; no firm D call. The CDR3 covers 13 residues. CDR1 is WSHSY and CDR2 is SAAADI in the germline V gene. Between the trimmed V and J ends, which lost 1 base and 3 bases, there was a span of 7 bases. CDR3 in amino acids: CASSEFPSYEQYF. The CDR3 DNA is TGCGCCAGCAGTGAGTTTCCTAGCTACGAGCAGTACTTC.

As regards this clonotype: Given a much more abundant clone one base away, this may be a read error. A read error is likely, as this CDR3 ends without the conserved phenylalanine or tryptophan. The V and J genes are TRBV7-2 and TRBJ1-5; possibly TRBD1 for D (6 bases). The CDR3 has 13 amino acids. Germline CDR1 and CDR2: SGHTA and FQGNSA. V was pared by 6 bases and J by 5 bases, with 11 bases between. The CDR3 DNA reads as TGTGCCAGCAGTTGGACAGACGATCAGCCCCAGCATTGT. Translating gives CASSWTDDQPQHC.

This clonotype was observed a few times. The chain recombines TRBV7-6 with TRBJ2-2; tentative D call: TRBD2 (5 bases). The CDR3 extends over 15 amino acids. Trimming took off 5 bases at V and 2 bases at J, with 12 bases between the two ends. The germline gives CDR1 SGHVS, CDR2 FNYEAQ. The CDR3 nucleotides read TGTGCCAGCAGCGATCGGACGGGAAACACCGGGGAGCTGTTTTTT. Amino acid sequence: CASSDRTGNTGELFF.

This chain joins TRBV10-2 and TRBJ2-3; a possible D gene is TRBD1 (5 bases). This CDR3 has 11 residues. V lost 7 bases, J lost 5 bases, and 7 bases lay in between. CDR1 is WSHSY, CDR2 SAAADI, per germline. The CDR3 loop reads CASKQGDTQYF. The CDR3 bases are TGCGCCAGCAAGCAGGGAGATACGCAGTATTTT.

About this clonotype: This may be a read error, as it is one base from a much larger clone. The conserved closing phenylalanine or tryptophan is absent in this CDR3, likely reflecting a read error. The rearrangement links TRBV28 to TRBJ1-2; D uncertain. CDR1 and CDR2 (germline): MDHEN, SYDVKM. V was shortened by 3 bases and J by 3 bases, with 14 bases between the two germline ends. The CDR3 loop spans 15 amino acids. CDR3 in DNA: TGTGCCAGCAGTTTGGTGTTTAAGGGAGACTATGGCTACACCTGC. This sequence encodes CASSLVFKGDYGYTC.

This chain uses TRBV7-2 with TRBJ2-7, with a weak D call TRBD1 (6 bases). The V end lost 3 bases, the J end lost 6 bases, and 12 bases lay between the germline ends. The CDR3 sequence is 13 residues long. Germline CDR1 is SGHTA and CDR2 is FQGNSA. DNA of the CDR3: TGTGCCAGCAGCTTGGGGGCAGGGCTCGAGCAGTACTTC. Protein product: CASSLGAGLEQYF.

This sequence joins TRBV11-3 and TRBJ2-1; 13 bases line up with TRBD2. This CDR3 region has 15 residues. Losses at the gene ends were 5 bases for V and 7 bases for J; bases not matched to a gene: 5. Germline loops: CDR1 SGHNT, CDR2 YENEEA. The CDR3 region has the DNA TGTGCCAGCAGCCGAGGGACTAGCGGGGCTAATGAGCAGTTCTTC. It specifies CASSRGTSGANEQFF. The whole variable domain, filled in from reference TRBV11-3 and TRBJ2-1, reads EAGVVQSPRYKIIEKKQPVAFWCNPISGHNTLYWYLQNLGQGPELLIRYENEEAVDDSQLPKDRFSAERLKGVDSTLKIQPAELGDSAVYLCASSRGTSGANEQFFGPGTRLTVL.

This clonotype showed up just a few times. This chain joins TRBV6-6 and TRBJ2-6, with D possibly matching TRBD1 (5 bases). V lost 2 bases, J lost 9 bases, and 17 bases lay in between. CDR3 length: 16 amino acids. Germline values: CDR1 MNHNY, CDR2 SVGAGI (reference sequence). The CDR3 nucleotides read TGTGCCAGCAGTTACGGGGCGGTTGGGGTCGGCAACGTCCTGACTTTC. Residues: CASSYGAVGVGNVLTF.

This clonotype was found once. This CDR3 fails to terminate in the conserved phenylalanine or tryptophan, so it likely reflects a read error. The chain couples TRBV7-6 to TRBJ2-3; 11 nucleotides match TRBD2. The CDR3 sequence is 18 residues long. The V gene's germline CDR1 is SGHVS and CDR2 FNYEAQ. The CDR3 nucleotides read TGTGTCAGCAGCCGACCTCTTAGCGGGGGGGCCGGGACAGATACGCAGTATTGT. This codes for CVSSRPLSGGAGTDTQYC.

This chain links TRBV7-2 with TRBJ2-4; a weak D match, TRBD2 (5 bases). Germline V lookup: CDR1 SGHTA, CDR2 FQGNSA. The CDR3 has 17 amino acids. V gave up 5 bases and J gave up 1 base, with 18 bases separating them. This chain's CDR3 is CASSREGSSLAKNIQYF. Written as DNA, the CDR3 is TGTGCCAGCAGCAGAGAAGGGTCTAGCTTGGCCAAAAACATTCAGTACTTC. The complete variable domain, with remaining parts taken from reference TRBV7-2 and TRBJ2-4, reads GAGVSQSPSNKVTEKGKDVELRCDPISGHTALYWYRQSLGQGLEFLIYFQGNSAPDKSGLPSDRFSAERTGGSVSTLTIQRTQQEDSAVYLCASSREGSSLAKNIQYFGAGTRLSVL.

About this clonotype itself: This may be a read error, as it is one base from a much larger clone. This sequence joins TRBV10-3 and TRBJ2-1; maybe TRBD2 (6 bases). CDR1 ENHRY and CDR2 SYGVKD come from the germline V gene. Trimming stripped 7 bases from V and 5 bases from J, with 21 bases between. The CDR3 extends over 16 amino acids. The DNA for the CDR3 is TGTGCCATCATTGACCGGGGCGGGGCAAGGGACAATGAGCAGTTCTTC. As protein: CAIIDRGGARDNEQFF.

This clonotype was seen more than once but under ten times. This chain links TRBV6-5 with TRBJ2-3, with D unresolved. Germline CDR1 is MNHEY and CDR2 is SVGAGI. The V end lost 5 bases, the J end lost 4 bases, and 16 bases lay between the germline ends. This CDR3 has 15 residues. Here the CDR3 reads CASSTRSHPADTQYF. For the CDR3, the DNA is TGTGCCAGCAGTACCCGGTCGCACCCGGCAGATACGCAGTATTTT.

V is TRBV20-1 and J is TRBJ2-7; no reliable D call. Per germline, CDR1 DFQATT and CDR2 SNEGSKA (reference sequence). V shed 6 bases and J shed 0 bases, with 21 bases lying between them. The CDR3 sequence is 16 residues long. The CDR3 sequence: CSAGPPLGFSSYEQYF. The CDR3 DNA reads TGCAGTGCCGGGCCTCCTTTAGGGTTTAGCTCCTACGAGCAGTACTTC.

There are a few counts of this clonotype. The V and J genes are TRBV19 and TRBJ2-7; possibly TRBD2 for D (7 bases). Looked up from germline, CDR1 is LNHDA and CDR2 is SQIVND (reference sequence). The CDR3 loop spans 15 amino acids. V lost 3 bases to trimming and J lost 4 bases, with 16 bases between them. CDR3 residues: CASSIEWGGPYEQYF. DNA of the CDR3: TGTGCCAGTAGTATTGAGTGGGGGGGCCCGTACGAGCAGTACTTC.

This clonotype was detected only once. The chain combines TRBV7-6 with TRBJ1-4; the D is unclear. Trimming took 5 bases from V and 8 from J, leaving 15 bases between them. From germline, CDR1 is SGHVS and CDR2 FNYEAQ. This CDR3 spans 14 amino acids. CDR3 region: CASSPQLSGEKLFF. The DNA for the CDR3 is TGTGCCAGCAGCCCCCAGCTCTCGGGAGAAAAACTGTTTTTT.

This clonotype was counted at least ten times. The rearrangement links TRBV7-2 to TRBJ2-1; TRBD2 aligns across 7 bases. This CDR3 comprises 16 residues. The V gene's germline CDR1 is SGHTA and CDR2 FQGNSA. J gave up 4 bases and V 2 bases, and 8 bases lay outside the gene matches. CDR3 protein: CASSLSGGGSYNEQFF. Here the CDR3 DNA reads TGTGCCAGCAGCTTAAGCGGCGGCGGGAGTTACAATGAGCAGTTCTTC. The entire variable domain, with the rest obtained from reference TRBV7-2 and TRBJ2-1, is as follows: GAGVSQSPSNKVTEKGKDVELRCDPISGHTALYWYRQSLGQGLEFLIYFQGNSAPDKSGLPSDRFSAERTGGSVSTLTIQRTQQEDSAVYLCASSLSGGGSYNEQFFGPGTRLTVL.

A word on this clonotype: Being one base from a much bigger clone, this may be a read error. The chain is built from TRBV7-2 and TRBJ1-4, with 7 bases identical to TRBD1. V gave up 5 bases and J gave up 0 bases; unmatched junction bases: 6. The V gene's germline CDR1 is SGHTA and CDR2 FQGNSA. There are 16 residues in the CDR3. The CDR3 protein is CASSQGGGTTNEKLFF. Here the CDR3 DNA reads TGTGCCAGCAGCCAAGGGGGCGGTACAACTAATGAAAAACTGTTTTTT. Variable domain in full (rest from reference TRBV7-2 and TRBJ1-4): GAGVSQSPSNKVTEKGKDVELRCDPISGHTALYWYRQSLGQGLEFLIYFQGNSAPDKSGLPSDRFSAERTGGSVSTLTIQRTQQEDSAVYLCASSQGGGTTNEKLFFGSGTQLSVL.

This clonotype came up many times. This rearrangement joins TRBV6-5 to TRBJ1-1; D ambiguous. V lost 0 bases, J lost 8 bases, and 13 bases lay in between. The CDR3 loop spans 14 amino acids. CDR1 and CDR2 (germline): MNHEY, SVGAGI. CDR3 protein: CASSYSRAAPEAFF. In nucleotides, the CDR3 is TGTGCCAGCAGTTACTCGCGGGCAGCCCCCGAAGCTTTCTTT.

Worth noting for this clonotype: Without the conserved terminal phenylalanine or tryptophan, this CDR3 likely stems from a read error. V gene TRBV7-3 combines with J gene TRBJ2-1, with D unclear. The CDR3 has 16 residues. V shed 3 bases and J shed 4 bases, with 16 bases lying between them. Germline CDR1 SGHTA, CDR2 FQGTGA. The chain's CDR3 is CASSFVPALEYNEQFL. CDR3 coding DNA: TGTGCCAGCAGCTTCGTCCCTGCGCTAGAATACAATGAGCAGTTCTTA.

With respect to this clonotype: This may arise from a read error, as a much more abundant clone is one base away. CDR3 nucleotide sequence: TGTGCCAGCAGCCACCGTCCGGCAGGGCCAGGGTACGAGCAGTACTTC. It specifies CASSHRPAGPGYEQYF. V usage is TRBV7-6 and J usage is TRBJ2-7; weak D call: TRBD1 (5 bases). This CDR3 comprises 16 residues. Germline V lookup: CDR1 SGHVS, CDR2 FNYEAQ. V lost 5 bases and J lost 4, with 21 bases in between.

This clonotype was counted only a few times. CDR3 coding DNA: TGTGCCACCAGCAGACCTCCGGGTAATAGCAACAATGAGCAGTTCTTC. Its protein is CATSRPPGNSNNEQFF. The gene calls are TRBV15 and TRBJ2-1; D unresolved. Trimming stripped 2 bases from V and 5 bases from J, with 16 bases between. Germline assignment: CDR1 LNHNV and CDR2 YYDKDF (reference sequence). The CDR3 length is 16 residues.